This record looks at one T cell receptor beta chain sequence and its context. This sample stems from a study of shared clonotypes between healthy human individuals. Clones were sequenced by immunoSEQ multiplex PCR, and TCRdb holds only the in-frame ones, with some missing. The sample carries a few million clones, 90% to 95% recorded once. The TCR sequence derives from a man younger than 35 in good health. Some clones in this sample may be carry-over from other donors' samples. Sequenced input: naive CD4+ T cells from PBMCs. The subset is: CD45RA+ positively selected.

The CDR3 sequence: CASSLDLDRGTEKLFF. The CDR3 nucleotides are TGTGCCAGCAGCTTAGATTTAGACAGGGGGACGGAAAAACTGTTTTTT. This chain uses TRBV11-2 with TRBJ1-4; the match to TRBD1 covers 9 bases. Germline V gene data show CDR1 as SGHAT and CDR2 as FQNNGV. This CDR3 region has 16 residues. The junction had 7 bases not matched to a gene; V was cut back by 0 bases and J by 8 bases. The full variable domain, rest sourced from reference TRBV11-2 and TRBJ1-4, is EAGVAQSPRYKIIEKRQSVAFWCNPISGHATLYWYQQILGQGPKLLIQFQNNGVVDDSQLPKDRFSAERLKGVDSTLKIQPAKLEDSAVYLCASSLDLDRGTEKLFFGSGTQLSVL.